What follows are 5 T cell receptor beta chains derived from one specimen sequenced in a study of cytomegalovirus exposure and HLA in healthy donors. The PCR used 60 Vbeta and 13 Jbeta primers. TCRdb keeps only in-frame clones here, not all; method: immunoSEQ multiplex PCR. This table holds 35,000 to 40,000 clones, 76% found once. Sequencing used PBMCs. These receptor sequences come from a woman aged 30 to 39 in good health and CMV-seropositive.

The chain joins TRBV7-9 to TRBJ2-7; perhaps TRBD1 as D (5 bases). The CDR3 loop spans 15 amino acids. Germline CDR1 and CDR2: SEHNR and FQNEAQ (reference sequence). V shed 2 bases and J shed 0 bases, with 11 bases lying between them. The CDR3 region is CASSLWQGSSYEQYF. The CDR3 coding sequence is TGTGCCAGCAGCTTATGGCAGGGAAGCTCCTACGAGCAGTACTTC.

This chain connects TRBV9 to TRBJ2-7; 12 bases map to TRBD1. In germline, CDR1 is SGDLS, CDR2 YYNGEE. The CDR3 runs 15 residues. The V gene end was trimmed by 3 bases and the J gene end by 5 bases; junction bases not matched to a gene: 6. The CDR3 DNA follows: TGTGCCAGCAGCGCTGCCGGGACAGGGGGCCACGAGCAGTACTTC. Translating it yields CASSAAGTGGHEQYF.

The V gene is TRBV29-1, the J gene TRBJ2-5; TRBD1 might be the D (5 bases). The J call may be in error: the DNA end matches TRBJ2-7 better. The CDR3 spans 14 residues. Germline V gene data show CDR1 as SQVTM and CDR2 as ANQGSEA. CDR3: CSVEAPDTNYEQYF. The CDR3 DNA reads TGCAGCGTTGAAGCCCCGGACACGAACTACGAGCAGTACTTC.

The chain has TRBV7-8 and TRBJ2-2, with D perhaps matching TRBD2 (6 bases). The V gene's germline CDR1 is SGHVS and CDR2 FQNEAQ. Trimming shortened V by 3 bases and J by 6 bases, and 14 bases separated the two germline ends. This CDR3 contains 15 residues. The CDR3 sequence: CASSFAGNTAGELFF. The CDR3 DNA follows: TGTGCCAGCAGCTTCGCGGGGAATACAGCCGGGGAGCTGTTTTTT. The complete variable domain, with remaining parts taken from reference TRBV7-8 and TRBJ2-2, reads GAGVSQSPRYKVAKRGQDVALRCDPISGHVSLFWYQQALGQGPEFLTYFQNEAQLDKSGLPSDRFFAERPEGSVSTLKIQRTQQEDSAVYLCASSFAGNTAGELFFGEGSRLTVL.

The rearrangement uses TRBV27 and TRBJ1-2; 8 nucleotides agree with TRBD1. CDR1 is MNHEY, CDR2 SMNVEV, per germline (reference sequence). This CDR3 is 16 amino acids long. V was clipped by 3 bases and J by 2 bases; unmatched bases: 8. This chain's CDR3 is CASSFEDRDWNYGYTF. The DNA of the CDR3 is TGTGCCAGCAGTTTCGAGGACAGGGACTGGAACTATGGCTACACCTTC.